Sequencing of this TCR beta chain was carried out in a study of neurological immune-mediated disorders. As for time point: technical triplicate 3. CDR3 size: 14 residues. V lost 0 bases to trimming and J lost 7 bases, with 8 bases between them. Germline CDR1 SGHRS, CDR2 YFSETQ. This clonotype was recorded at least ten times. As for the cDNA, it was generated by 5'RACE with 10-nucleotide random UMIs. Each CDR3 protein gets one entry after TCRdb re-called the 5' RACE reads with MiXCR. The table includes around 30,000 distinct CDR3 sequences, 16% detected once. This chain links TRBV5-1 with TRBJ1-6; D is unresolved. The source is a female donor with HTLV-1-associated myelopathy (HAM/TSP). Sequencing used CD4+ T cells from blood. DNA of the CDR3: TGCGCCAGCAGCTTGGATTCTGGGAATTCACCCCTCCACTTT. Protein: CASSLDSGNSPLHF.